These T cell receptor beta chains were read from a single sample in a study of blood T cell repertoires in COVID-19. Data came from immunoSEQ multiplex PCR; TCRdb stores just in-frame clones and leaves some out. This sample has fewer than 85,000 clones, with around 85% found just once. Sample: peripheral blood. The origin of the receptors is a man aged 60-69 years with acute or convalescent COVID-19. Each CDR3 is given without its conserved first and last residue.

v_call	j_call	cdr3_aa
TRBV13	TRBJ2-2	ASSRDRAGAGELF
TRBV27	TRBJ2-1	ASSLGTGGNEQF
TRBV25-1	TRBJ1-1	ASSEYPGANTEAF
TRBV5-6	TRBJ1-2	ASSLFRGGQGVRGYT
TRBV4-1	TRBJ2-1	ASSQVNLVSYNEQF
TRBV6-5	TRBJ1-1	ASSSGTETEAF
TRBV3-1/TRBV3-2	TRBJ1-2	ASSQGLRQGDGYT
TRBV3-1/TRBV3-2	TRBJ2-2	ASRSTSGDTGELF
TRBV12-3/TRBV12-4	TRBJ1-5	ASSRDSNQPQH
TRBV6-6	TRBJ2-1	ASTGGYNEQF
TRBV6-2/TRBV6-3	TRBJ2-2	ASSYPLGLAGGRDTGELF